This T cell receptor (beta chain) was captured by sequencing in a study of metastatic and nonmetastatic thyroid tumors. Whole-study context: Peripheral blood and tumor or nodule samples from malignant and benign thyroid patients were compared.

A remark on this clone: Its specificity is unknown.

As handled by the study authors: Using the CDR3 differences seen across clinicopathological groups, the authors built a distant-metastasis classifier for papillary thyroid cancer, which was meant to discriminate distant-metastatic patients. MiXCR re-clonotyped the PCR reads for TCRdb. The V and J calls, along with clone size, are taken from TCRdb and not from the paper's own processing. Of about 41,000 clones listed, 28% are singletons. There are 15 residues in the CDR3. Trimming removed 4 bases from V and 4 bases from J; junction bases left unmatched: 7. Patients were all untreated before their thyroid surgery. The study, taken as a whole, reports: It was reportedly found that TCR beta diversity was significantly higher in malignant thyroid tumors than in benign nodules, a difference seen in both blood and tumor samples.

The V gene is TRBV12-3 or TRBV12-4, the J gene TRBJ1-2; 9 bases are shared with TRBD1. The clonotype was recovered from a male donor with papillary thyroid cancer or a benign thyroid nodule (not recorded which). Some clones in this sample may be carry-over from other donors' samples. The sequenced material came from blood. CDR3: CASSSRDRVSYGYTF. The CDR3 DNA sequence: TGTGCCAGCAGTTCCCGGGACAGGGTTTCCTATGGCTACACCTTC.